This is a list of T cell receptor beta chains from one sample in a study of T cells in Graves' hyperthyroidism and ophthalmopathy. TCRdb re-analysed the multiplex PCR reads in MiXCR, keeping a single row per CDR3 protein. The data show more than 150,000 distinct CDR3 sequences, over 15% seen once. The sample consisted of blood. The receptors originated from a woman between 45 and 60 years old with Graves' hyperthyroidism. The CDR3 runs from the conserved cysteine through the conserved F or W. D genes are given only for firm matches. Not every row has a clone size; where given, it reads once, few, many or a size class.

TRBJ2-1 | - | many | TRBV7-3 | CASSPGGRTIDNEQFF | TGTGCCAGCAGCCCTGGGGGACGGACGATCGACAATGAGCAGTTCTTC
TRBJ1-3 | - | many | TRBV20-1 | CSASWGLTGNTIYF | TGCAGTGCTTCGTGGGGCTTAACTGGAAACACCATATATTTT
TRBJ1-6 | TRBD1 | few | TRBV20-1 | CSAYPGQGNSPLHF | TGCAGTGCTTATCCCGGACAGGGTAATTCACCCCTCCACTTT
TRBJ1-6 | - | - | TRBV6-6 | CASSYLNSPLHF | TGTGCCAGCAGTTACTTGAATTCACCCCTCCACTTT
TRBJ1-6 | - | many | TRBV5-1 | CASSTGRNSPLHF | TGCGCCAGCTCCACAGGGCGTAATTCACCCCTCCACTTT
TRBJ2-7 | - | many | TRBV18 | CASSPQAAGFEQYF | TGTGCCAGCTCACCACAGGCCGCAGGGTTCGAGCAGTACTTC
TRBJ2-2 | - | - | TRBV7-2 | CASSQGRIGELFF | TGTGCCAGCAGCCAGGGACGTATCGGGGAGCTGTTTTTT
TRBJ2-5 | - | few | TRBV28 | CASSVAQAGSQETQYF | TGTGCCAGCAGTGTCGCCCAAGCAGGAAGCCAAGAGACCCAGTACTTC
TRBJ1-1 | - | - | TRBV12-3/TRBV12-4 | CASYHRGHTEAFF | TGTGCCAGCTATCACCGGGGTCACACTGAAGCTTTCTTT
TRBJ2-1 | TRBD2 | - | TRBV7-2 | CASSPRTSSRGNEQFF | TGTGCCAGCAGCCCACGGACTAGCTCACGAGGGAATGAGCAGTTCTTC
TRBJ1-5 | - | many | TRBV6-1 | CASKRYGEIDQPQHF | TGTGCCAGCAAAAGGTATGGGGAAATTGATCAGCCCCAGCATTTT
TRBJ1-6 | - | many | TRBV6-5 | CASSYYGRDNSPLHF | TGTGCCAGCAGTTACTACGGACGGGATAATTCACCCCTCCACTTT